Here is one T cell receptor (beta chain) with its context. Its matching antigen is unknown. The data are from a study of T cells expressing NK-cell markers. General study points: Once again these clonotypes came out on top in the CD3+CD56-NKG2C+ fraction of a handful of donors. No clear determination of HCMV specificity was made for expanded NKG2C+ T cell clones.

TCRdb re-called the 5' RACE reads, yielding one record per CDR3 amino acid sequence without DNA. The repertoire table contains approximately 440,000 distinct CDR3 sequences. The sequence was collected from a woman aged 45-65 years in good health. Sequenced: blood T cells: a sorted CD56 or NKG2C T cell subset, CD4+ or CD8+ T cells, or bulk PBMC T cells (not recorded which).

CDR3 region: CASSEGGSGKTQYF. The gene calls are TRBV10-2 and TRBJ2-5; the D call from TCRdb, TRBD2, cannot be confirmed without DNA. CDR1 and CDR2 from the germline V gene are WSHSY and SAAADI. This CDR3 comprises 14 residues.